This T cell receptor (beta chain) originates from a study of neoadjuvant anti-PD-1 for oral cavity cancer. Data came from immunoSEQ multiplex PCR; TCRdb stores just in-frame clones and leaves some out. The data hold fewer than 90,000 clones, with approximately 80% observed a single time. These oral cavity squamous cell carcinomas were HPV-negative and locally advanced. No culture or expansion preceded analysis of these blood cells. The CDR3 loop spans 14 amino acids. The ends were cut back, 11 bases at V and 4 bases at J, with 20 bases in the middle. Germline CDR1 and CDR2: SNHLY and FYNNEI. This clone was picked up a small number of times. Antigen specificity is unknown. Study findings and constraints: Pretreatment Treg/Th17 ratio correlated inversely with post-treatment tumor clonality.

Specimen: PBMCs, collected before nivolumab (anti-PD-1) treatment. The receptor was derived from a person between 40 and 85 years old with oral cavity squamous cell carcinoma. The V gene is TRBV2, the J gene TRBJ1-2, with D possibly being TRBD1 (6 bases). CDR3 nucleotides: TGTGCCCAGAAGCAAACCCGGGACACCTATGGCTACACCTTC. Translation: CAQKQTRDTYGYTF.